The 3 T cell receptor beta chains below were found in one sample sequenced in a study of early T cells in non-severe SARS-CoV-2 infection. From the 5' RACE reads, TCRdb called clonotypes with MiXCR, one entry per CDR3 protein. The sample consists of 30,000 to 40,000 distinct CDR3 sequences, roughly 4.5% of them appearing once. The specimen was whole blood. The source of these receptors is an adult who was a healthcare worker with PCR-confirmed SARS-CoV-2 infection or an uninfected control (not recorded which).

This clonotype appeared many times. This chain links TRBV4-2 with TRBJ2-1; D may be TRBD2 (7 bases). The germline gives CDR1 LGHNA, CDR2 YNFKEQ. V lost 3 bases to trimming and J lost 1 base, with 22 bases between them. This CDR3 is built from 19 residues. The CDR3 DNA follows: TGTGCCAGCAGCCACAGACAGGTCGGGGGGAGCAGGTCCTACAATGAGCAGTTCTTC. It specifies CASSHRQVGGSRSYNEQFF.

This clonotype was counted ten times or more. V and J are TRBV28 and TRBJ1-6, with D possibly being TRBD1 (5 bases). Trimming shortened V by 6 bases and J by 7 bases, and 16 bases separated the two germline ends. From germline, CDR1 is MDHEN and CDR2 SYDVKM. This CDR3 has 15 amino acids. CDR3 sequence (DNA): TGTGCCAGCAGCTCCGAGACAGCGCACAATTCACCCCTCCACTTT. Protein sequence: CASSSETAHNSPLHF.

The chain carries TRBV7-3 and TRBJ2-3; TRBD2 aligns across 8 bases. The CDR3 is made up of 18 amino acids. Germline CDR1 reads SGHTA; CDR2 reads FQGTGA. With V trimmed by 1 base and J by 4 bases, 13 bases remained unmatched. DNA of the CDR3: TGTGCCAGCAGCTTAAGCGTTACCGGCCGGGGGGGCGCAGATACGCAGTATTTT. Translating gives CASSLSVTGRGGADTQYF.